This T cell receptor beta chain derives from a study of shared clonotypes between healthy human individuals. Replicate PCRs run on sorted subsets employed approximately 0.2 ug DNA, 25,000 to 35,000 T cell genomes. Sequencing used immunoSEQ multiplex PCR; TCRdb keeps in-frame clones, though not all of them. The sample shows 2 million to 2.5 million clones, roughly 95% of them seen only once. The study enrolled healthy HIV-negative adults without recent acute infections or vaccinations as donors. The investigators split CD4+ cells into a CD45RA+ naive subset and a CD45RA-negative memory subset. CDR1 SGHNT and CDR2 YYREEE come from the germline V gene (reference sequence). Trimming at V came to 5 bases and at J to 3 bases, leaving 4 bases not matched to a gene. The CDR3 runs 14 residues.

The TCR comes from a man younger than 35 in good health. Sequencing input: naive CD4+ T cells sorted from blood. Subset noted: CD45RA+ positively selected. The V call is TRBV5-4, the J call TRBJ1-1; 10 nucleotides line up with TRBD1. Here the CDR3 DNA reads TGTGCCAGCAGGACAGGGGGCGCGGACACTGAAGCTTTCTTT. Amino acid sequence: CASRTGGADTEAFF.